The clone carrying this T cell receptor (beta chain) was seen at least ten times. What it binds is unknown. Unmatched junction bases numbered 10, after V lost 4 bases and J lost 3 bases. This CDR3 region has 16 residues. In germline, CDR1 is SNHLY, CDR2 FYNNEI. The data were taken from a study of T cells in Graves' hyperthyroidism and ophthalmopathy. Amplification yielded TCR beta CDR3 regions, with RNA transcripts as the source. Primed by the HTBI set, a first-round RT-PCR was run on the TCR CDR3. TCRdb independently ran MiXCR on the multiplex PCR reads; one entry per CDR3 protein. The sample yields roughly 240,000 distinct CDR3 sequences, approximately 25% seen once. Study-wide results and limits: Blood samples included most of the expanded thyroid clonotypes exceeding 0.001. Ophthalmopathy stood apart from stable hyperthyroidism in a 13 V-J model.

Sequenced input: blood. This TCR was sampled from a woman aged 35 to 49 with Graves' ophthalmopathy. This sequence joins TRBV2 and TRBJ2-7, with 9 bases matching TRBD2. The CDR3 nucleotides are TGTGCCAGCAGTGTTCTCCCCGCGGGAGGGAACTACGAGCAGTACTTC. Translating gives CASSVLPAGGNYEQYF.